The T cell receptor (beta chain) under discussion was sequenced for a study of cytomegalovirus exposure and HLA in healthy donors. Study-level background: Earlier, 150 million to 200 million T cells were analyzed, and 117 million unique TCR beta sequences were found among them. Tens of millions of unique TCRs, all from HLA-typed donors, were included in an early release of the data. Study-wide results and caveats: TCR beta V- and J-gene trimming was later associated with a missense DCLRE1C variant.

The PCR contained 60 Vbeta and 13 Jbeta primers. Using immunoSEQ multiplex PCR, the repertoire was profiled, and TCRdb retains in-frame clones only, with some absent. There are 150,000 or so clones in the sample; 65% to 85% occur only once, and about 2.2% lies in the top ten. This CDR3 comprises 13 residues. The V end lost 6 bases, the J end lost 4 bases, and 13 bases lay between the germline ends. From germline, CDR1 is SQVTM and CDR2 ANQGSEA. All the people who gave samples were healthy bone marrow donors. The count of this clone is one. Its antigen is not identified. V usage is TRBV29-1 and J usage is TRBJ1-5; D may be TRBD1 (5 bases). The sequence came from a man in his forties or fifties in good health and CMV-seronegative. The sample was PBMCs. The CDR3, as DNA: TGCAGCGTGGGGGGGGGTCCTAATCAGCCCCAGCATTTT. Translated: CSVGGGPNQPQHF.